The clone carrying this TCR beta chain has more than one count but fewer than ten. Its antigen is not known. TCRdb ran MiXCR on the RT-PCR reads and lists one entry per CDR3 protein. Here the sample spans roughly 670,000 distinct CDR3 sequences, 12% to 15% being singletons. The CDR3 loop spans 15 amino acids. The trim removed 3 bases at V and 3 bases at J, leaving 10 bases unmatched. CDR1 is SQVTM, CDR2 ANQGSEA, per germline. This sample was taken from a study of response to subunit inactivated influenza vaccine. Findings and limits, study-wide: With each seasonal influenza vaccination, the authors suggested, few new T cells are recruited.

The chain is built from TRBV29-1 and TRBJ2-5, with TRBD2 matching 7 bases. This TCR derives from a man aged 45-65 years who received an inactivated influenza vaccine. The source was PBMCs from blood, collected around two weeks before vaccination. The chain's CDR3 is CSVDGGGGWKETQYF. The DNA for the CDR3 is TGCAGCGTTGATGGGGGGGGGGGTTGGAAAGAGACCCAGTACTTC. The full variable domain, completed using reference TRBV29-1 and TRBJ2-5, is SAVISQKPSRDICQRGTSLTIQCQVDSQVTMMFWYRQQPGQSLTLIATANQGSEATYESGFVIDKFPISRPNLTFSTLTVSNMSPEDSSIYLCSVDGGGGWKETQYFGPGTRLLVL.